This T cell receptor (beta chain) was identified during a study of blood T cells in healthy people across ages. PCR was performed a second time for about 6 to 12 cycles using a sample-barcoded 5' primer and a J-beta primer mix. In TCRdb, the 5' RACE reads were re-called with MiXCR into one record per CDR3 protein. The table lists about 640,000 distinct CDR3 sequences, 45% to 65% of them singletons. The material sequenced was blood. The clonotype originates from a man aged 55 to 70 in good health.

The CDR3 spells CSAERGTYEQYF. CDR3 bases: TGCAGTGCTGAAAGGGGGACGTACGAGCAGTACTTC. The rearrangement joins TRBV20-1 to TRBJ2-7; D may be TRBD1 (6 bases). Trimming cost V 5 bases and J 4 bases, with 12 bases left between them. There are 12 residues in the CDR3. CDR1 is DFQATT, CDR2 SNEGSKA, per germline (reference sequence).